What follows describes a single TCR beta chain. Antigen unknown. One end of the junction is discordant with germline, which a read error may explain. The sample comes from a study of beta chain features in type 1 diabetes. Study observations and caveats: In every one of the four CD4+ subsets, TCRB CDR3s were moderately but significantly shorter in Type 1 diabetes patients.

Sequenced material consisted of expressed TCRB transcripts (all of the isolated RNA was reverse transcribed). Sequencing was performed with immunoSEQ multiplex PCR; in TCRdb, only in-frame clones are kept and a portion is missing. This sample has about 150,000 clones, with less than 9.5% found just once. This CDR3 spans 13 amino acids. Germline V gene sequence: CDR1 SGHRS, CDR2 YFSETQ. Researchers reported sorting CD4+ naive, central memory, regulatory and stem cell-like memory cells via CD45RO/CCR7/CD25/CD127/CD95/CD27. The origin of this receptor is a woman aged 35 to 49 with type 1 diabetes. The sequenced sample consisted of central memory CD4+ T cells from blood. This chain links TRBV5-1 with TRBJ2-1, with 7 bases aligning to TRBD1. CDR3 sequence (DNA): TGCGCCAGCAGCTTGGCTCCCCGGGACAGTTTGCTCTTC. It codes for CASSLAPRDSLLF. The complete variable domain, with remaining parts taken from reference TRBV5-1 and TRBJ2-1, reads KAGVTQTPRYLIKTRGQQVTLSCSPISGHRSVSWYQQTPGQGLQFLFEYFSETQRNKGNFPGRFSGRQFSNSRSEMNVSTLELGDSALYLCASSLAPRDSLLFGPGTRLTVL.